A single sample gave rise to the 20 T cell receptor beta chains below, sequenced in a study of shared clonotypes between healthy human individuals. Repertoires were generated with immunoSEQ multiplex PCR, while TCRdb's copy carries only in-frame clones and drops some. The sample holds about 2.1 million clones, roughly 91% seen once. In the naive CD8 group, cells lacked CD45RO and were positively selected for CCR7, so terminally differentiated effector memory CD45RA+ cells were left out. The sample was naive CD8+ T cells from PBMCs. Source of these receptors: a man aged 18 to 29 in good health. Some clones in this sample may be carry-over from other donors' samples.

The CDR3 reads CASSFHRTLLTEAFF. Written as DNA, the CDR3 is TGTGCCAGCAGCTTCCACAGGACCCTACTAACTGAAGCTTTCTTT. The V call is TRBV5-8, the J call TRBJ1-1, with D possibly TRBD1 on 5 matching bases. The germline CDR1 and CDR2 sequences are SGHTS and YDEGEE. V was shortened by 2 bases and J by 5 bases, with 16 bases between the two germline ends. CDR3 length equals 15 residues.

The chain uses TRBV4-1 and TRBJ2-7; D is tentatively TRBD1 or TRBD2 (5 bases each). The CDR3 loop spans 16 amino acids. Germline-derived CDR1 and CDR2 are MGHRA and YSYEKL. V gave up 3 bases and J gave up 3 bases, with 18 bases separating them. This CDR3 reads CASSHIGAGTLYEQYF. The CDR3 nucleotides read TGCGCCAGCAGCCATATAGGGGCAGGGACCCTCTACGAGCAGTACTTC.

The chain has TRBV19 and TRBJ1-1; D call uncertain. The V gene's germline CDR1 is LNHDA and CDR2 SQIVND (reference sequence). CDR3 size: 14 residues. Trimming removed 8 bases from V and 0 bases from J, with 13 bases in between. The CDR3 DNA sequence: TGTGCCAGTGGACTGGAACCTATGAACACTGAAGCTTTCTTT. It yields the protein CASGLEPMNTEAFF.

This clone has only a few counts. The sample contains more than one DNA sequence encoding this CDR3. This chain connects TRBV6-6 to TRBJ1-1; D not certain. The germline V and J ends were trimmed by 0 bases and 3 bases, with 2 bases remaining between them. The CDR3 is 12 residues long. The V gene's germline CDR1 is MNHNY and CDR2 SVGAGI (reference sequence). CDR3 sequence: CASSYSDTEAFF. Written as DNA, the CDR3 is TGTGCCAGCAGTTACTCGGACACTGAAGCTTTCTTT.

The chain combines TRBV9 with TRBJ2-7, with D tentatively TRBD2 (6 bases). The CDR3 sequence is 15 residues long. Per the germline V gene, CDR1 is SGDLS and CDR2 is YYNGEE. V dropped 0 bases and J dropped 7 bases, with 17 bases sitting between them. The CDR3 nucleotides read TGTGCCAGCAGCGTAGAGGCTAGCGCCCCTGGGGAGCAGTACTTC. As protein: CASSVEASAPGEQYF.

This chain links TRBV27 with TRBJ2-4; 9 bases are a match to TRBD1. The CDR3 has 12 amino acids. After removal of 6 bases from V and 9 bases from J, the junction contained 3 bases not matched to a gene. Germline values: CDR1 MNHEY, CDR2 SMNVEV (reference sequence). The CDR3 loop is CASRGTGTIQYF. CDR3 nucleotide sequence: TGTGCCAGCAGGGGGACAGGGACCATTCAGTACTTC.

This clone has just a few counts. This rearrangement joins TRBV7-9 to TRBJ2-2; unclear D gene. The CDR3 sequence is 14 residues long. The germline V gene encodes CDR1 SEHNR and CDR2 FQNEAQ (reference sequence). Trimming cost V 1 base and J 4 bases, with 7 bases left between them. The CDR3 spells CASSLVQSTGELFF. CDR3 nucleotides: TGTGCCAGCAGCTTAGTACAGAGCACCGGGGAGCTGTTTTTT.

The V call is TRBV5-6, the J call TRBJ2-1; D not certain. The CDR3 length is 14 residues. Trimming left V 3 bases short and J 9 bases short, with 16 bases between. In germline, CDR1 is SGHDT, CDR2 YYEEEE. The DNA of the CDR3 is TGTGCCAGCAGCTGGGCTTCCCGATATTCTGAGCAGTTCTTC. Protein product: CASSWASRYSEQFF.

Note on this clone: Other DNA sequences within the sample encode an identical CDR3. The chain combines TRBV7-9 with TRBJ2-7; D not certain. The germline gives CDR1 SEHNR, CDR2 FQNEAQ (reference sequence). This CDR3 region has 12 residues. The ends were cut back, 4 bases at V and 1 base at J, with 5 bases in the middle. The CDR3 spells CASSSRSYEQYF. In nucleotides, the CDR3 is TGTGCCAGCAGCTCGAGGTCCTACGAGCAGTACTTC.

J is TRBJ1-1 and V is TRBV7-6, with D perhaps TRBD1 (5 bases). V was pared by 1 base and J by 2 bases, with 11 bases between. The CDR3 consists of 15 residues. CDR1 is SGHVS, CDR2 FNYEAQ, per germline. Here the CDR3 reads CASSLGGGVNTEAFF. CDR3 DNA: TGTGCCAGCAGCTTAGGTGGGGGAGTAAACACTGAAGCTTTCTTT.

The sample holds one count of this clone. Here the CDR3 reads CASSSPGLNEQFF. CDR3 in DNA: TGTGCCAGCAGCTCCCCTGGCCTCAATGAGCAGTTCTTC. The chain carries TRBV5-5 and TRBJ2-1; D is undetermined. The CDR3 extends over 13 amino acids. From germline, CDR1 is SGHKS and CDR2 YYEKEE (reference sequence). V gave up 3 bases and J gave up 6 bases, with 10 bases separating them.

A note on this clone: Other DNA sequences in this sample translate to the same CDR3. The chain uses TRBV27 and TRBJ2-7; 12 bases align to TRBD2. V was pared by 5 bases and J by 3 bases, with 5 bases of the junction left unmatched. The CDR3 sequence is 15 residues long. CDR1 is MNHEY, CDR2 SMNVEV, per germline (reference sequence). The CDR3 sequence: CASSPRTSGIYEQYF. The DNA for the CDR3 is TGTGCCAGCAGTCCGCGGACTAGCGGGATCTACGAGCAGTACTTC.

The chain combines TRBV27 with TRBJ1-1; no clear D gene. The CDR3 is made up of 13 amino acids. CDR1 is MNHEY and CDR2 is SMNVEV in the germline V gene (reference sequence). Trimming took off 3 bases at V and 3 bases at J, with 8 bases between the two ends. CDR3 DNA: TGTGCCAGCAGTTTGGGTCCAGACACTGAAGCTTTCTTT. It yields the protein CASSLGPDTEAFF.

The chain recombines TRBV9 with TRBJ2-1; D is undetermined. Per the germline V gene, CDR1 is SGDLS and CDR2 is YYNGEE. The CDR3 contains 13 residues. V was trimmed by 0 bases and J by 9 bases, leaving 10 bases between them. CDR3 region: CASSVEGIGEQFF. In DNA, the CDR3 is TGTGCCAGCAGCGTAGAGGGTATTGGTGAGCAGTTCTTC.

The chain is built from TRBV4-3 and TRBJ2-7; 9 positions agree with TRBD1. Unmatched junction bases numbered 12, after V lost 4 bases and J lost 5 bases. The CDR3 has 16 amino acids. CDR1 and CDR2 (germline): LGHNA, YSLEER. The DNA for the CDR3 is TGCGCCAGCAGCCCGACCCCCGGGACAGGGTTCCACGAGCAGTACTTC. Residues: CASSPTPGTGFHEQYF.

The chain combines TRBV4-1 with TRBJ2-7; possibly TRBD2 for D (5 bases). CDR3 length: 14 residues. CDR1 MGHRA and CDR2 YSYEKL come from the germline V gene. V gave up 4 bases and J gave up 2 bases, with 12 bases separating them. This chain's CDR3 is CASSPGIMAYEQYF. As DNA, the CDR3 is TGCGCCAGCAGCCCCGGGATCATGGCCTACGAGCAGTACTTC.

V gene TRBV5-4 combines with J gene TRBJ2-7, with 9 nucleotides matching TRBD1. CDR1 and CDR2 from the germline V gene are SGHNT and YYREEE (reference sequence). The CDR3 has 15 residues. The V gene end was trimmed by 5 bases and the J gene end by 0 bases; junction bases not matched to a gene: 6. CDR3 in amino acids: CASSYPGQGSYEQYF. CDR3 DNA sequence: TGTGCCAGCAGTTATCCGGGACAGGGCTCCTACGAGCAGTACTTC.

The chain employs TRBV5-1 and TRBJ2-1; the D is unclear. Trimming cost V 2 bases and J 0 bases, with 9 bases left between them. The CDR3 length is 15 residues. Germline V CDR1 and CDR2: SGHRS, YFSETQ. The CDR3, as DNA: TGCGCCAGCAGCTTTGACTTGAGCTCCTACAATGAGCAGTTCTTC. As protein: CASSFDLSSYNEQFF.

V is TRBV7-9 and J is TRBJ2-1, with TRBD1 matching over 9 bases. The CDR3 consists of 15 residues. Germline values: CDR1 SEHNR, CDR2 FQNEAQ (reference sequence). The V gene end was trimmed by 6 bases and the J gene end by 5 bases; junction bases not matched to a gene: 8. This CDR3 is CASRKGTGSDNEQFF. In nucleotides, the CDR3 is TGTGCCAGCAGAAAGGGGACAGGGAGCGACAATGAGCAGTTCTTC.

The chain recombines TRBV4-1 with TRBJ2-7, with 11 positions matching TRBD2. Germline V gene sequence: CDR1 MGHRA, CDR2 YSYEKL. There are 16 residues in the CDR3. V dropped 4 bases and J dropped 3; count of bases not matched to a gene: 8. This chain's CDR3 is CASSPFGTSGGYEQYF. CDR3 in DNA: TGCGCCAGCAGCCCCTTTGGGACTAGCGGAGGCTACGAGCAGTACTTC.